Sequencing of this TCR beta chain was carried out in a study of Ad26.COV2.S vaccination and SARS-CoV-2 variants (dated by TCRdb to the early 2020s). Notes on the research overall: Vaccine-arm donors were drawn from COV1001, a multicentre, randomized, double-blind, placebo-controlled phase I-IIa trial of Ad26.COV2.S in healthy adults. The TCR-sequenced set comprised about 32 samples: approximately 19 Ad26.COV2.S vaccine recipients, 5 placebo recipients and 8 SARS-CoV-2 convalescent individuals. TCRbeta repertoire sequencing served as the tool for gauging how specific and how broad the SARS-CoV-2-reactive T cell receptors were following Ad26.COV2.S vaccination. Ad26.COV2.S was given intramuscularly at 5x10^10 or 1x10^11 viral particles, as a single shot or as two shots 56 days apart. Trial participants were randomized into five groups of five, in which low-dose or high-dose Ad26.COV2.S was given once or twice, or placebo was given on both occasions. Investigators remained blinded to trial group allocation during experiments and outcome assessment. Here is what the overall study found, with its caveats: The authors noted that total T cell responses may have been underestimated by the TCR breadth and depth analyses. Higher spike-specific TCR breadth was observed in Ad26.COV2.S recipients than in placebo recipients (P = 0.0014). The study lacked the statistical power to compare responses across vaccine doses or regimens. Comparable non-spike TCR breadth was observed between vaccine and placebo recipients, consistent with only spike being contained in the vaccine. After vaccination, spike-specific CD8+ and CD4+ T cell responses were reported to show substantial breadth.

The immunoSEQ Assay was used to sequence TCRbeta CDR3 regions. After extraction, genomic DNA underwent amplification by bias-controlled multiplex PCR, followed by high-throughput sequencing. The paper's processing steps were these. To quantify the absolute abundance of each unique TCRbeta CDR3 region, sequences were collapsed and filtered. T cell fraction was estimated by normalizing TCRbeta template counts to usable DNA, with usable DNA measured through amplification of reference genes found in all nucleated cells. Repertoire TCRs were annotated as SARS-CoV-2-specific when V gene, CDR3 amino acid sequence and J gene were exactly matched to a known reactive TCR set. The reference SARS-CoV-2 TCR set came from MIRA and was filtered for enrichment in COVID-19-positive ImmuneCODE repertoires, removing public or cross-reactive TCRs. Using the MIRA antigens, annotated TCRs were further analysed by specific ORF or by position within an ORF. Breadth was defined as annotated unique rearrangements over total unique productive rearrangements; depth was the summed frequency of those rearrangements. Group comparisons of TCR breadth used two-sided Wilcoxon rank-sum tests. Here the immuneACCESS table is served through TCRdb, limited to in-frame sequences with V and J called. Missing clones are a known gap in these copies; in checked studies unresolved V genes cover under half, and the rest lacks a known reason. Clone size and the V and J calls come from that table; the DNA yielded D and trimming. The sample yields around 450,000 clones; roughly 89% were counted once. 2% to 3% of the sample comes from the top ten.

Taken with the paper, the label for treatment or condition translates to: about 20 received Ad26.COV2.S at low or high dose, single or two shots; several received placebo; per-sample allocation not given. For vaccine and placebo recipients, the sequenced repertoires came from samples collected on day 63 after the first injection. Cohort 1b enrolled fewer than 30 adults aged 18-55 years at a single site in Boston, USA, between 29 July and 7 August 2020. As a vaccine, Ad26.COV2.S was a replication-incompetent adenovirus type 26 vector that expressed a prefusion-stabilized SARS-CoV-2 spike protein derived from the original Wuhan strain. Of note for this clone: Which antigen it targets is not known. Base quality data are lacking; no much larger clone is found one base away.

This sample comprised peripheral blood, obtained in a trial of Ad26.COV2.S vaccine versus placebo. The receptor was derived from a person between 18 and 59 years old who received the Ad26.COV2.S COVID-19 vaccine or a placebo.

The nucleotide sequence is given as TGTGCCAGCAGCCAAGCTAGCGGGGGGGTGTACAATGAGCAGTTCTTC. Translated, this gives CASSQASGGVYNEQFF. The sequence links TRBV4-2 to TRBJ2-1, with 12 bases matching TRBD2. The germline V gene specifies LGHNA as CDR1 and YNFKEQ as CDR2. From its cysteine to its phenylalanine, the CDR3 spans 16 amino acids. CDR3 DNA only is kept here, 48 bases in frame from base 1. The germline V end is reduced by 1 base and the J end by 4 bases; junction bases left unmatched: 2.